This T cell receptor (beta chain) is from a study of cytomegalovirus exposure and HLA in healthy donors (dated by TCRdb to 2015 to 2018). Study-level background: According to an earlier analysis of 587 of the donors, some 180 million T cells yielded 90 million to 140 million unique TCR beta sequences and about 300 Gb of sequence data. Approximately 330 gigabases of sequencing data and around 80 million unique TCR sequences made up an early release that covered around 640 HLA-typed donors. Of the 350 to 450 genotyped donors, roughly 76% were placed in the genetic ancestry cluster associated with self-reported Caucasian donors. The study was designed to test whether signatures of past pathogen exposure could be identified by cataloging public T cell receptors. Using immunosequencing, the study profiled T cell repertoires from 550 to 750 subjects and related those repertoires to cytomegalovirus serostatus. Besides the first cohort of 500 to 700 subjects, a separate validation cohort made up of 120 different subjects was used. High-throughput TCR immunosequencing, statistical association of individual TCRs with disease status, and machine learning were combined to predict cytomegalovirus infection status. A later analysis re-examined previously published TCR beta repertoires from roughly 720 donors and added high-resolution HLA genotyping to investigate patterns of TCR occurrence. Rather than using new phenotypic data, the later analysis identified candidate immune exposures from TCR beta sequences and from how often those sequences occurred across donors. In an earlier analysis of more than 550 of the donors, high-throughput TCR beta sequencing was used to judge whether each TCR beta V gene segment behaved as functional or pseudogenic. Donor age, sex, ethnicity and CMV serostatus were compiled alongside the repertoire data. Genome-wide SNP genotypes for about 65% of the roughly 700 donors were used in a later genetic analysis, which treated that subset as a discovery cohort. All discovery cohort repertoires had been generated using a single sequencing platform. Both class I and class II loci were covered by HLA typing, at four-digit resolution. Typing coverage differed by locus: A, B, C, DRB1 and DQB1 were typed in roughly 620-630 donors, DQA1 in about 500, DPA1 in nearly 610, and DPB1 in roughly 470. Five DR-DQ haplotypes were treated as single units for association and clustering because of strong linkage in the cohort. Among around 400 genotyped donors of the cohort, an average of approximately 240,000 unique TCR beta nucleotide sequences was sequenced per donor, of which about 18% were non-productive.

The cohort consisted of some 730 healthy bone marrow donors. All cohort members were sampled while nominally healthy, although unrecorded immune exposures were likely present. Of the approximately 620 cohort members, around 310 had a positive CMV serostatus and 350 to 450 had a negative one, while no CMV serostatus was recorded for the donor. A peripheral blood sample was provided by each donor, and peripheral blood mononuclear cells were used for TCR beta sequencing. Genomic DNA extraction from the blood cell samples was performed with the Qiagen DNeasy Blood Extraction Kit. Beyond this particular receptor, the publication reports: A few of the identified cytomegalovirus-associated TCR beta chains were confirmed in vitro to be specific for cytomegalovirus antigens. The authors suggested that the approach could potentially be generalized to other disease states and immunological phenotypes. When HLA alleles, especially DR and DQ, strongly co-occurred, TCR associations were difficult to assign to individual alleles. Compared with the 666-donor mean, donors in an Asian-associated ancestry cluster had fewer N-insertions in productive TCRs, according to a later genetic analysis. A group of highly shared sequence variants was considered likely to be a technical artifact of the sequencing pipeline. In the study, 150 to 200 TCR beta chains were listed as associated with cytomegalovirus. The cohort was sequenced for TCR beta chains only, and without alpha or paired-chain data the features that could be detected were limited. Because HLA typing was missing for some donors at each locus, association tests included only the typed subset. Most CMV-associated TCR beta chains appeared to be HLA-restricted in a later analysis, and the HLA associations seemed to be driven largely by CMV exposure. In a later analysis, several top co-occurrence clusters were reported to appear linked to parvovirus B19, influenza, CMV and Epstein-Barr virus. The classifier was reported to diagnose cytomegalovirus status with high specificity and sensitivity in both the original and validation cohorts. A later analysis found that HLA-associated TCR beta chains were more clonally expanded and had lower generation probabilities than equally common non-associated chains. Linkage disequilibrium might explain the correlated functional status among segregating V segments, but an unknown experimental factor could not be excluded. Specific HLA alleles were associated with 15,000 to 20,000 TCR beta sequences at a false discovery rate of 0.05 in a later analysis. An association between a missense DCLRE1C variant and V-gene and J-gene trimming of TCR beta chains was found in a later genetic analysis and replicated in an independent cohort. The earlier analysis of some 560 of the donors excluded fewer than 20 rarely observed V segments, including chromosome 9 orphons, because counts were too low. A further reported finding was that TCR beta sequences accurately predicted the HLA-A and HLA-B alleles for most subjects in the first cohort. The 87-base-pair reads could not distinguish some IMGT-functional V segments, including TRBV6-2 and TRBV6-3, so those segments were excluded. CMV serostatus was the only immune exposure information available for the cohort. Across donors, most TCR sequences were observed very rarely, whereas some public TCRs were present in many individuals. Broadly in line with IMGT annotations, most TCR beta V segments showed up in productive rearrangements about 87% or about 30% of the time in an earlier analysis of roughly 590 of the donors. According to a later analysis, TCR association rates differed among HLA loci, with DRB1 alleles showing the most associated TCRs and HLA-C alleles showing the fewest. The presence/absence analyses assumed that sequencing depth was roughly uniform across donors, and that assumption may not be true.

V is reduced by 3 bases and J by 6 bases, leaving a spacing of 12 bases between them. The CDR3 goes from the cysteine to the phenylalanine over 13 residues. The entry retains the CDR3 DNA only, 39 bases that are in frame from base 1. Via the germline V gene (reference sequence), CDR1 is MNHEY and CDR2 SMNVEV. The library was produced with the immunoSEQ multiplex PCR assay. For the multiplex PCR, a mixture combining 60 forward primers for TCR Vbeta segments and 13 reverse primers for TCR Jbeta segments was used. Amplification of the CDR3 region of rearranged TCR beta genes was performed with a multiplex PCR assay on genomic DNA. The amplified TCR beta libraries were sequenced on the Illumina HiSeq System as 87-base-pair reads. The paper's processing steps were these. A later analysis counted approximately 84 million unique TCR beta chains across the 650 to 800 repertoires, and about 10 million of these chains were shared by at least two donors. A nearest-neighbor algorithm error-corrected the raw reads and collapsed the reads into unique sequences, merging closely related sequences to remove PCR and sequencing errors. CDR3 sequences were aligned to IMGT reference sequences to assign V, D and J gene segments. For a sequence to be retained, a match of at least six nucleotides was required to both a V gene segment and a J gene segment. A rearrangement was called productive if the CDR3 had no stop codons and remained in frame with V and J, and every other rearrangement was called non-productive. Following IMGT convention, CDR3 was defined as the stretch from the second conserved V-encoded cysteine to the conserved J-encoded phenylalanine. The earlier analysis of more than 450 of the donors excluded sequences that lacked an unambiguous match to a single V gene segment. An earlier analysis of a few hundred of the donors called V segments functional above 56.7% productive rearrangements and segregating when the between-donor standard deviation exceeded 5%. A statistical classification framework was developed to diagnose cytomegalovirus status using the catalog of TCR beta chain sequences. A later analysis assigned V and J genes by comparing TCR nucleotide sequences with IMGT/GENE-DB human TR gene sequences. A later analysis assigned CDR3 sequences and most-parsimonious VDJ recombination scenarios with the TCRdist pipeline. A later analysis defined each TCR beta chain by its CDR3 amino acid sequence plus V-gene family, and excluded reads lacking a unique V-gene family. In a later analysis, 500 to 700 highly shared, low-generation-probability nucleotide sequences were removed to address suspected cross-contamination and a sequencing artifact. In a later analysis, a clonal expansion index was calculated for each public chain from normalized within-repertoire ranks of inferred template counts. In a later analysis, generation probabilities were computed using a VDJ recombination model fitted to out-of-frame rearrangements, and the results were checked against IGoR. In a later analysis, hypergeometric tests were used to score TCR-TCR, TCR-HLA and TCR-CMV co-occurrence, with a repertoire-size bias correction applied to TCR pairs. A later analysis estimated false discovery rates by permuting HLA or CMV assignments 20 times. In a later analysis, co-occurring TCRs were grouped using DBSCAN, and TCRdist sequence similarity was added for clustering within HLA-allele-positive subsets. Repertoires with fewer than 30,000 or more than 120,000 public chains were left out of co-occurrence clustering, as were five repertoires with anomalous nucleotide sharing. As stored in TCRdb, this immuneACCESS dataset retains in-frame rearrangements with V and J assigned. A fraction of the clones does not appear; measured against another copy, unresolved V genes explain less than half of the discrepancy, and the remainder lacks a known reason. The DNA gave D and trimming, while V, J and clone size come from that table. The sample table records over 200,000 clones; approximately 81% of these occur just once. The top ten clones comprise 1% to 1.5% of the sample.

On this clone: No cognate antigen has been identified for it. No much larger clonotype is one base removed from it; base qualities were not supplied.

In this chain, TRBV27 is recombined with TRBJ2-7; possibly the D gene is TRBD2, per 5 matching bases. The receptor was isolated from a human donor in good health. Sequenced material: PBMCs. The bases are TGTGCCAGCAGTTTTTCGTTAAGCGGCGAGCAGTACTTC. The resulting protein is CASSFSLSGEQYF.